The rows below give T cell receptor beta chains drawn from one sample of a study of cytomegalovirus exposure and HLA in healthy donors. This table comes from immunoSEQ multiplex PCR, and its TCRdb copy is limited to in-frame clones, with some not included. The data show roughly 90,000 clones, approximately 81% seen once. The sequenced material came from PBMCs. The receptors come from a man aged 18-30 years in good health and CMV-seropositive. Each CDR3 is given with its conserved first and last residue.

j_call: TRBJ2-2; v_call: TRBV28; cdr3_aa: CASRQQELDGELFF
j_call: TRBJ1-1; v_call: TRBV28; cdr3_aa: CASTYSGGRLEAFF
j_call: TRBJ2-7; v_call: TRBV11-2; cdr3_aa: CASSRGLESYEQYF
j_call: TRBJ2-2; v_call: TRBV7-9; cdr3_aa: CASSPRSTGELFF
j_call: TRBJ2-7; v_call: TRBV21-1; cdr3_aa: CASSKDGSGAFGQYF
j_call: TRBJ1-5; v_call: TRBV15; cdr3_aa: CATSRRTGETNQPQHF
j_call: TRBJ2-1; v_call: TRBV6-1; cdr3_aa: CASSVGGQGLWEQFF
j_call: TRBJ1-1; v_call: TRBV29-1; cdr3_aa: CSALQGAHNTEAFF
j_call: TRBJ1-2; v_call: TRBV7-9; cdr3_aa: CASSLEDKGSGYTF
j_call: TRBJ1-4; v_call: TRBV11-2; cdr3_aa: CASSPGASGDEKLFF
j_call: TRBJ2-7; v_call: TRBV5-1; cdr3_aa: CASSSSGTSGNSYEQYF
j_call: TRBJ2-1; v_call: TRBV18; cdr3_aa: CASSPPSGRGNEQFF
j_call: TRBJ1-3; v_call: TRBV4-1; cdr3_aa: CASSQSPGTAGNTIYF
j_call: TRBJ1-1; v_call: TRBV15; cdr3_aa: CATSRDILGQPNKNTEAFF
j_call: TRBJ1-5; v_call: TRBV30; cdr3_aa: CAWSSRVNQPQHF
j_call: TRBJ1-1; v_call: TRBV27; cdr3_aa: CASRTGGPMNTEAFF
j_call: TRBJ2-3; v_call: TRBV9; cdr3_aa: CASSAAGTSGGTDTQYF
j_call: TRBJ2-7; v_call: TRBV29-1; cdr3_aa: CSVAADRDRGSDEQYF
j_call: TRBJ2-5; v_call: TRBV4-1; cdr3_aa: CASSPVSGGGQETQYF
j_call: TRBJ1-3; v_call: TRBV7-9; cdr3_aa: CASSSGSGNTIYF
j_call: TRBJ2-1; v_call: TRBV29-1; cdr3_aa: CSVDPGASSYNEQFF
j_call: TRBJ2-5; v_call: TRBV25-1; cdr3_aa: CASSDVLRSSGIRETQYF
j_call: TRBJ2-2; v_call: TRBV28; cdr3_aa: CASSLPDERHTGELFF
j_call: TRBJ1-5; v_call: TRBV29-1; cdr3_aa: CSVATDYSNQPQHF
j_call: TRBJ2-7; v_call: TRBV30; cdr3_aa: CAWSVSFYEQYF
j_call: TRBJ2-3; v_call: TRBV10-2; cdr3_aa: CASKVAGTGDTQYF
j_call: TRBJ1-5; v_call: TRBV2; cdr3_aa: CASSDSYDQPQHF
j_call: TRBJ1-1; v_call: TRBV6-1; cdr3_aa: CASSEMWPNTEAFF
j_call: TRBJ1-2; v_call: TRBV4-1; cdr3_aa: CASSQERAGGIDNYGYTF
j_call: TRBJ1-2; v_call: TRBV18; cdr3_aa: CASSPRAGAPLLYGYTF
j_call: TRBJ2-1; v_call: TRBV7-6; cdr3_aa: CASSLGAGGSHSYNEQFF
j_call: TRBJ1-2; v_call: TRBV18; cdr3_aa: CASSPVVGQGGPNYGYTF
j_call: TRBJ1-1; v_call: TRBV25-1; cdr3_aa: CASSDWTGVNTEAFF